The 27 T cell receptor beta chains below come from one sample, sequenced in a study of blood T cell repertoires in COVID-19 (TCRdb year 2020). The library relied on the immunoSEQ multiplex PCR assay. The source is immuneACCESS, and TCRdb retained only in-frame sequences with V and J called. Part of the clones is not carried over; for the studies checked, unresolved V genes explain less than half of this, and the remainder is unexplained. The table for this sample lists around 340,000 clones; around 83% of them were counted only once. The ten largest clones represent approximately 3.1% of the sample. The material sequenced was peripheral blood. All receptors derive from a man between 25 and 39 years old with active or convalescent COVID-19.

This clone was counted once. The genes are TRBV29-1 and TRBJ2-3; the match to TRBD2 covers 8 bases. This CDR3 spans 17 amino acids. Germline V gene sequence: CDR1 SQVTM, CDR2 ANQGSEA. The junction had 20 bases not matched to a gene; V was cut back by 6 bases and J by 6 bases. This chain's CDR3 is CSVGSGILSRTADTQYF. CDR3 sequence (DNA): TGCAGCGTAGGTAGCGGGATCCTGTCTCGAACGGCTGATACGCAGTATTTT.

This rearrangement joins TRBV7-9 to TRBJ2-2; D unclear. V was trimmed by 5 bases and J by 0 bases, leaving 16 bases between them. The CDR3 covers 17 residues. The germline V gene has CDR1 SEHNR and CDR2 FQNEAQ (reference sequence). The DNA of the CDR3 is TGTGCCAGCAGCCCCCGTCCTAATTCCGCGAACACCGGGGAGCTGTTTTTT. Its translation: CASSPRPNSANTGELFF.

V gene TRBV7-2 combines with J gene TRBJ1-2; no clear D gene. The CDR3 is 15 amino acids. The V and J ends lost 6 bases and 0 bases respectively, with 14 bases between them. Germline assignment: CDR1 SGHTA and CDR2 FQGNSA. The CDR3 DNA is TGTGCCAGCAGGGCCACCGCCTCTGCTAACTATGGCTACACCTTC. Translated, it gives CASRATASANYGYTF.

V is TRBV11-3 and J is TRBJ2-7, with 8 bases fitting TRBD2. Germline assignment: CDR1 SGHNT and CDR2 YENEEA. V lost 5 bases to trimming and J lost 6 bases; unmatched junction nucleotides: 9. The CDR3 is 14 residues long. The CDR3 nucleotides are TGTGCCAGCAGCCCACTCGGGAGGGGGGGCGAGCAGTACTTC. Translated, it gives CASSPLGRGGEQYF.

The V gene is TRBV28, the J gene TRBJ2-7, with 12 bases identical to TRBD2. Germline V lookup: CDR1 MDHEN, CDR2 SYDVKM. The CDR3 loop spans 16 amino acids. J was trimmed by 1 base and V by 1 base; bases with no gene match: 2. The CDR3 protein is CASSLSGTSGSYEQYF. CDR3 nucleotides: TGTGCCAGCAGTTTATCAGGGACTAGCGGGTCCTACGAGCAGTACTTC. Supplemented by reference TRBV28 and TRBJ2-7, the full variable domain reads DVKVTQSSRYLVKRTGEKVFLECVQDMDHENMFWYRQDPGLGLRLIYFSYDVKMKEKGDIPEGYSVSREKKERFSLILESASTNQTSMYLCASSLSGTSGSYEQYFGPGTRLTVT.

V usage is TRBV7-6 and J usage is TRBJ2-1; TRBD2 is a possible D gene (5 bases). The CDR3 runs to 15 residues. V lost 3 bases and J 8 bases, leaving 17 bases between the germline ends. Looked up from germline, CDR1 is SGHVS and CDR2 is FNYEAQ. The CDR3 spells CASSFGGGGIDEQFF. In DNA form, the CDR3 reads TGTGCCAGCAGCTTTGGAGGTGGAGGTATCGATGAGCAGTTCTTC.

V and J are TRBV18 and TRBJ2-2; TRBD1 agrees at 9 bases. J gave up 3 bases and V 4 bases, and 6 bases lay outside the gene matches. This CDR3 is 16 amino acids long. In germline, CDR1 is KGHSH, CDR2 LQKENI. Here the CDR3 reads CASSLGQGMDTGELFF. CDR3 nucleotide sequence: TGTGCCAGCTCACTGGGACAGGGAATGGACACCGGGGAGCTGTTTTTT.

The count of this clone is one. This chain uses TRBV11-2 with TRBJ1-1; no firm D call. In germline, CDR1 is SGHAT, CDR2 FQNNGV. Trimming cost V 1 base and J 11 bases, with 8 bases left between them. The CDR3 sequence is 11 residues long. CDR3 sequence: CASSLGRVAFF. CDR3 bases: TGTGCCAGCAGCTTAGGGAGGGTGGCTTTCTTT.

The V gene is TRBV4-3, the J gene TRBJ2-3; 9 bases line up with TRBD2. The germline gives CDR1 LGHNA, CDR2 YSLEER. This CDR3 is 17 amino acids long. V lost 0 bases, J lost 4 bases, and 8 bases stayed unmatched. The CDR3 here is CASSQDWAGGTADTQYF. CDR3 nucleotides: TGCGCCAGCAGCCAAGATTGGGCGGGGGGGACAGCAGATACGCAGTATTTT.

This clone was seen just once. The chain employs TRBV11-1 and TRBJ1-1; the D is unclear. The CDR3 totals 15 residues. Germline CDR1 reads SGHAT; CDR2 reads FQDESV (reference sequence). V shed 6 bases and J shed 3 bases, with 17 bases lying between them. The CDR3: CASRETGRADTEAFF. CDR3 in DNA: TGTGCCAGCAGAGAAACGGGTCGCGCGGACACTGAAGCTTTCTTT.

The V and J genes are TRBV14 and TRBJ1-2, with 7 bases that match TRBD1. Losses at the gene ends were 4 bases for V and 4 bases for J; bases not matched to a gene: 9. The CDR3 contains 15 residues. Germline CDR1 and CDR2: SGHDN and FVKESK. CDR3 DNA: TGTGCCAGCAGCCCCCGACAGGGCGATACCTATGGCTACACCTTC. This gives the protein CASSPRQGDTYGYTF.

This clone came up a few times. The chain has TRBV30 and TRBJ2-2; D gene ambiguous. Germline CDR1 and CDR2: GTSNPN and SVGIG (reference sequence). The CDR3 totals 15 residues. The V gene lost 2 bases and the J gene lost 7 bases, with 17 bases spanning the gap. CDR3 sequence: CAWSPLRSSVGELFF. As DNA, the CDR3 is TGTGCCTGGAGTCCCCTTAGAAGTTCGGTCGGGGAGCTGTTTTTT.

The CDR3 nucleotides are TGTGCCAGTAGTATCGAGGGACTCGGCAATCAGCCCCAGCATTTT. As protein: CASSIEGLGNQPQHF. The rearrangement joins TRBV19 to TRBJ1-5, with D perhaps TRBD1 (5 bases). Germline CDR1 and CDR2: LNHDA and SQIVND (reference sequence). This CDR3 region has 15 residues. V was pared by 3 bases and J by 2 bases, with 11 bases between.

The V call is TRBV4-2, the J call TRBJ1-6; 8 nucleotides match TRBD1. Unmatched junction bases numbered 5, after V lost 0 bases and J lost 7 bases. Germline V lookup: CDR1 LGHNA, CDR2 YNFKEQ. The CDR3 has 16 residues. As DNA, the CDR3 is TGTGCCAGCAGCCAAGAAAGCGGACAGGGAAATTCACCCCTCCACTTT. Protein sequence: CASSQESGQGNSPLHF.

This clone was seen only a few times. The rearrangement uses TRBV12-3 or TRBV12-4 and TRBJ1-6; D is undetermined. V shed 8 bases and J shed 9 bases, with 11 bases lying between them. The CDR3 has 12 amino acids. The CDR3, as DNA: TGTGCCAGCTGCGGATTGGGTTCACCCCTCCACTTT. Translating it yields CASCGLGSPLHF.

The genes are TRBV6-5 and TRBJ1-2; unclear D gene. V was cut by 6 bases and J by 3 bases, with 11 bases left in between. Germline CDR1 MNHEY, CDR2 SVGAGI. The length of the CDR3 is 13 residues. The CDR3 protein is CASRDPGDYGYTF. CDR3 nucleotides: TGTGCCAGCAGGGACCCCGGGGACTATGGCTACACCTTC.

The chain carries TRBV6-5 and TRBJ2-1; no clear D gene. The CDR3 spans 14 residues. Germline lookup yields CDR1 MNHEY and CDR2 SVGAGI. For the CDR3, the DNA is TGTGCTCTAAGGATTCTAGTCCCCTACAATGAGCAGTTCTTC. It translates to CALRILVPYNEQFF.

This sequence joins TRBV24-1 and TRBJ2-7, with 8 bases that match TRBD1. The J segment lost 2 bases and the V segment lost 3 bases, leaving 8 bases of the junction unmatched. The CDR3 runs to 16 residues. The germline gives CDR1 KGHDR, CDR2 SFDVKD. The CDR3 protein is CATSDPTGEEPYEQYF. For the CDR3, the DNA is TGTGCCACCAGTGATCCGACAGGGGAAGAACCCTACGAGCAGTACTTC.

The chain recombines TRBV3-1 (or the pseudogene TRBV3-2) with TRBJ2-7, with a weak D call TRBD2 (6 bases). Trimming shortened V by 4 bases and J by 8 bases, and 21 bases separated the two germline ends. CDR1 is LGHDT and CDR2 is YNNKEL in the germline V gene (reference sequence). There are 15 residues in the CDR3. CDR3 residues: CASSPQVGSRGKQYF. In nucleotides, the CDR3 is TGTGCCAGCAGCCCGCAAGTGGGATCCCGCGGGAAGCAGTACTTC.

V and J are TRBV7-6 and TRBJ1-1; 7 nucleotides align to TRBD1. CDR3 length: 15 amino acids. J lost 3 bases, V lost 2 bases, and 6 bases had no gene match. Germline assignment: CDR1 SGHVS and CDR2 FNYEAQ. This CDR3 reads CASSLTEGAHTEAFF. In DNA form, the CDR3 reads TGTGCCAGCAGCTTAACGGAGGGGGCACACACTGAAGCTTTCTTT.

This clone was seen just once. The chain combines TRBV7-9 with TRBJ2-2; the match to TRBD1 covers 8 bases. Per germline, CDR1 SEHNR and CDR2 FQNEAQ (reference sequence). The CDR3 consists of 15 residues. The junction had 6 bases not matched to a gene; V was cut back by 4 bases and J by 5 bases. The CDR3 sequence: CASSSDRGRTGELFF. In DNA, the CDR3 is TGTGCCAGCAGCTCCGACAGGGGTCGGACCGGGGAGCTGTTTTTT.

The chain has TRBV5-6 and TRBJ1-2, with TRBD1 as a possible D gene (5 bases). The CDR3 runs to 16 residues. Looked up from germline, CDR1 is SGHDT and CDR2 is YYEEEE. Between the trimmed V and J ends, which lost 0 bases and 0 bases, there was a span of 12 bases. The CDR3 sequence is CASSLGAGPTNYGYTF. The CDR3 region has the DNA TGTGCCAGCAGCTTGGGGGCAGGGCCAACTAACTATGGCTACACCTTC.

The rearrangement links TRBV30 to TRBJ2-7, with D uncertain. Between the trimmed V and J ends, which lost 4 bases and 3 bases, there was a span of 10 bases. This CDR3 has 12 amino acids. Germline V gene data show CDR1 as GTSNPN and CDR2 as SVGIG (reference sequence). The CDR3 DNA reads TGTGCCTGGACCCCCGGTGGCTACGAGCAGTACTTC. This translates into CAWTPGGYEQYF.

This chain uses TRBV4-1 with TRBJ1-3; D possibly corresponds to TRBD1 (6 bases). Germline V gene data show CDR1 as MGHRA and CDR2 as YSYEKL. This CDR3 is built from 17 residues. V shed 8 bases and J shed 0 bases, with 20 bases lying between them. CDR3 nucleotides: TGCGCCAGCGGACAGTACCCGGACCGCCTCTCTGGAAACACCATATATTTT. Translated: CASGQYPDRLSGNTIYF.

V usage is TRBV7-9 and J usage is TRBJ2-7; possibly TRBD2 for D (5 bases). Germline V lookup: CDR1 SEHNR, CDR2 FQNEAQ (reference sequence). This CDR3 has 13 amino acids. V was pared by 7 bases and J by 7 bases, with 17 bases between. The CDR3 region is CASIKDSSGEQYF. CDR3 coding DNA: TGTGCCAGCATCAAGGACTCGAGTGGGGAGCAGTACTTC.

This chain joins TRBV7-2 and TRBJ2-3; 8 bases map to TRBD1. J gave up 3 bases and V 5 bases, and 10 bases lay outside the gene matches. This CDR3 is 16 amino acids long. Looked up from germline, CDR1 is SGHTA and CDR2 is FQGNSA. CDR3 in amino acids: CASSPGTGGRTDTQYF. The CDR3 DNA reads TGTGCCAGCAGCCCAGGGACAGGCGGTAGGACAGATACGCAGTATTTT.

This sequence joins TRBV10-3 and TRBJ1-6; D may be TRBD1 (5 bases). Trimming cost V 2 bases and J 2 bases, with 10 bases left between them. Germline CDR1 reads ENHRY; CDR2 reads SYGVKD. The CDR3 is 16 residues long. CDR3 sequence reads: CAISERGGAYNSPLHF. The CDR3 bases are TGTGCCATCAGTGAGCGGGGGGGAGCCTATAATTCACCCCTCCACTTT.